These 25 T cell receptor beta chains originate from one sample sequenced in a study of T cells in Graves' hyperthyroidism and ophthalmopathy. Amplified regions were TCR beta CDR3 sequences from RNA transcripts. A set of HTBI primers served as the primers for a first-round RT-PCR of the TCR CDR3. TCRdb processed the multiplex PCR reads anew with MiXCR; each CDR3 protein has one entry. The sample records about 840,000 distinct CDR3 sequences, about 38% being singletons. Material for sequencing was blood. These receptors came from a young man with Graves' hyperthyroidism.

V is TRBV15 and J is TRBJ1-4; 7 positions agree with TRBD1. CDR3 length equals 16 residues. The ends lost 4 bases at V and 4 bases at J; junction bases unmatched: 9. Germline V gene lookup returns CDR1 LNHNV and CDR2 YYDKDF (reference sequence). This CDR3 is CATSKAQQGNNEKLFF. Here the CDR3 DNA reads TGTGCCACCAGCAAGGCCCAACAGGGGAATAATGAAAAACTGTTTTTT.

This clonotype was detected a few times. The chain carries TRBV9 and TRBJ2-5; TRBD2 agrees at 8 bases. CDR1 and CDR2 (germline): SGDLS, YYNGEE. The CDR3 runs to 15 residues. Trimming cost V 3 bases and J 3 bases; bases outside gene matches: 7. The CDR3 is CASSDTGTSKETQYF. The DNA of the CDR3 is TGTGCCAGCAGCGATACAGGGACTAGTAAAGAGACCCAGTACTTC. The full variable domain, with the rest looked up from reference TRBV9 and TRBJ2-5, is DSGVTQTPKHLITATGQRVTLRCSPRSGDLSVYWYQQSLDQGLQFLIQYYNGEERAKGNILERFSAQQFPDLHSELNLSSLELGDSALYFCASSDTGTSKETQYFGPGTRLLVL.

As for this clonotype: Its ends do not fully match the called genes, so a read error is possible. In DNA form, the CDR3 reads TGTGCCAGCAGCTTGGGGGGGGACAGGGACACCGGGGAGCTGTTTTTT. Its protein is CASSLGGDRDTGELFF. The J gene is TRBJ2-2, the V gene TRBV5-1, with 9 bases aligning to TRBD1. CDR1 and CDR2 from the germline V gene are SGHRS and YFSETQ. The CDR3 sequence is 16 residues long.

The chain has TRBV5-1 and TRBJ1-2; D uncertain. The CDR3 has 12 amino acids. The germline V and J ends were trimmed by 0 bases and 8 bases, with 8 bases remaining between them. The V gene's germline CDR1 is SGHRS and CDR2 YFSETQ. CDR3 residues: CASSLEIGGYTF. DNA of the CDR3: TGCGCCAGCAGCTTGGAGATAGGGGGCTACACCTTC.

A few counts support this clonotype. CDR3 nucleotides: TGTGCCAGCAGTGCCCCCGGGACATCAAAAGAGACCCAGTACTTC. Translating gives CASSAPGTSKETQYF. V gene TRBV2 combines with J gene TRBJ2-5, with a tentative D call TRBD1 (6 bases). V was trimmed by 4 bases and J by 3 bases, leaving 15 bases between them. Germline V gene lookup returns CDR1 SNHLY and CDR2 FYNNEI. The CDR3 consists of 15 residues.

The CDR3 protein is CSVEKGQVNEQYF. In nucleotides, the CDR3 is TGCAGCGTCGAAAAAGGACAGGTCAATGAGCAGTACTTC. The chain recombines TRBV29-1 with TRBJ2-7; TRBD1 agrees at 7 bases. Trimming took 6 bases from V and 7 from J; bases not matched to a gene: 12. The germline V gene encodes CDR1 SQVTM and CDR2 ANQGSEA. The CDR3 length is 13 residues.

This clonotype was observed at least ten times. CDR3 DNA: TGCAGCGTCTCGACAGGGACCTCGGGGTACGAGCAGTACTTC. It yields the protein CSVSTGTSGYEQYF. The gene calls are TRBV29-1 and TRBJ2-7; 7 positions agree with TRBD1. Germline assignment: CDR1 SQVTM and CDR2 ANQGSEA. Trimming cost V 6 bases and J 4 bases; bases outside gene matches: 12. The length of the CDR3 is 14 residues.

The count of this clonotype is one. The V call is TRBV19, the J call TRBJ1-3; D gene unclear. Per the germline V gene, CDR1 is LNHDA and CDR2 is SQIVND (reference sequence). The CDR3 is 13 amino acids. Trimming took 3 bases from V and 3 from J, leaving 6 bases between them. The CDR3 DNA sequence: TGTGCCAGTAGTATGAACGGTGGAAACACCATATATTTT. Encoded protein: CASSMNGGNTIYF.

Ten or more counts support this clonotype. The rearrangement links TRBV7-9 to TRBJ2-5, with D possibly TRBD2 on 5 matching bases. There are 16 residues in the CDR3. CDR1 is SEHNR and CDR2 is FQNEAQ in the germline V gene (reference sequence). The V gene lost 1 base and the J gene lost 5 bases, with 17 bases spanning the gap. The CDR3 reads CASSLVVSGRGETQYF. The CDR3 bases are TGTGCCAGCAGCTTAGTGGTGTCGGGCAGAGGGGAGACCCAGTACTTC. The whole variable domain, remainder taken from reference TRBV7-9 and TRBJ2-5, is DTGVSQNPRHKITKRGQNVTFRCDPISEHNRLYWYRQTLGQGPEFLTYFQNEAQLEKSRLLSDRFSAERPKGSFSTLEIQRTEQGDSAMYLCASSLVVSGRGETQYFGPGTRLLVL.

This clonotype was detected ten times or more. The chain links TRBV14 to TRBJ1-6; D uncertain. Per germline, CDR1 SGHDN and CDR2 FVKESK. V gave up 1 base and J gave up 9 bases, with 7 bases separating them. The CDR3 length is 13 residues. CDR3 residues: CASSQGLGSPLHF. The DNA of the CDR3 is TGTGCCAGCAGCCAAGGTCTGGGTTCACCCCTCCACTTT.

This clonotype was seen ten or more times. The rearrangement joins TRBV10-3 to TRBJ2-7; 9 bases agree with TRBD1. Per germline, CDR1 ENHRY and CDR2 SYGVKD. The CDR3 is made up of 13 amino acids. Trimming took 11 bases from V and 2 from J; bases not matched to a gene: 7. The CDR3 reads CAFRDRVPYEQYF. CDR3 in DNA: TGTGCCTTCCGGGACAGGGTCCCCTACGAGCAGTACTTC.

This clonotype occurred once. V and J are TRBV7-6 and TRBJ2-7; D assignment may be TRBD1 or TRBD2 (6 bases each). CDR1 and CDR2 from the germline V gene are SGHVS and FNYEAQ. There are 15 residues in the CDR3. V lost 2 bases to trimming and J lost 7 bases, with 18 bases between them. This CDR3 reads CASSLRQEGGGEQYF. In DNA, the CDR3 is TGTGCCAGCAGCTTAAGACAGGAGGGTGGGGGGGAGCAGTACTTC.

This clonotype came up many times. The V gene is TRBV7-8, the J gene TRBJ1-5; D is ambiguous. The V gene's germline CDR1 is SGHVS and CDR2 FQNEAQ. V was pared by 2 bases and J by 1 base, with 9 bases between. CDR3 size: 15 residues. The CDR3 region is CASSLQGTSNQPQHF. The CDR3, as DNA: TGTGCCAGCAGCTTACAAGGCACAAGCAATCAGCCCCAGCATTTT.

This clonotype showed up just a few times. V and J are TRBV20-1 and TRBJ2-7, with D perhaps TRBD1 or TRBD2 (5 bases each). The germline V gene has CDR1 DFQATT and CDR2 SNEGSKA (reference sequence). The V gene lost 3 bases and the J gene lost 5 bases, with 8 bases spanning the gap. This CDR3 contains 11 residues. The CDR3 DNA reads TGCAGTGCTAGTGTGGGGGACGAGCAGTACTTC. It translates to CSASVGDEQYF.

A single count supports this clonotype. The chain couples TRBV7-9 to TRBJ2-7, with a tentative D call TRBD1 (5 bases). The CDR3 contains 15 residues. Looked up from germline, CDR1 is SEHNR and CDR2 is FQNEAQ (reference sequence). Trimming pared 1 base from V and 1 base from J, leaving 11 bases between. The CDR3 region has the DNA TGTGCCAGCAGCTTAGTAGTAGGGGAATCCTACGAGCAGTACTTC. Translated: CASSLVVGESYEQYF.

Worth noting for this clonotype: Just one base apart from a much larger clone, this may be a read error. The V and J genes are TRBV29-1 and TRBJ2-7, with D uncertain. The CDR3 is 13 amino acids. V shed 7 bases and J shed 2 bases, with 15 bases lying between them. From germline, CDR1 is SQVTM and CDR2 ANQGSEA. CDR3 sequence: CSAQDRDTYEQYF. In DNA form, the CDR3 reads TGCAGCGCCCAGGACCGAGATACCTACGAGCAGTACTTC.

This clonotype showed up many times. The V call is TRBV6-6, the J call TRBJ1-5; D unclear. This CDR3 contains 11 residues. Trimming left V 6 bases short and J 3 bases short, with 3 bases between. Per germline, CDR1 MNHNY and CDR2 SVGAGI (reference sequence). The CDR3 bases are TGTGCCAGCAGGATCAATCAGCCCCAGCATTTT. It encodes CASRINQPQHF.

A few counts support this clonotype. The J gene is TRBJ2-5, the V gene TRBV7-2, with 9 bases identical to TRBD1. The germline gives CDR1 SGHTA, CDR2 FQGNSA. V shed 5 bases, J shed 5 bases, and the junction held 3 bases outside the gene matches. The CDR3 covers 13 residues. The CDR3 protein is CASSIQGAETQYF. CDR3 nucleotide sequence: TGTGCCAGCAGCATACAGGGGGCGGAGACCCAGTACTTC.

This clonotype came up a few times. The V and J genes are TRBV5-1 and TRBJ1-4; 8 nucleotides match TRBD1. Germline lookup yields CDR1 SGHRS and CDR2 YFSETQ. The CDR3 runs 15 residues. With 3 bases clipped from V and 4 bases from J, the junction kept 5 bases outside the gene matches. The CDR3 is CASSSPGQDNEKLFF. In nucleotides, the CDR3 is TGCGCCAGCAGCTCGCCGGGACAGGATAATGAAAAACTGTTTTTT.

The chain couples TRBV6-5 to TRBJ1-2; maybe TRBD1 (6 bases). V was shortened by 6 bases and J by 0 bases, with 8 bases between the two germline ends. Germline V gives CDR1 MNHEY, CDR2 SVGAGI. This CDR3 spans 13 amino acids. CDR3 nucleotides: TGTGCCAGCAGACAGGGACCTAACTATGGCTACACCTTC. It yields the protein CASRQGPNYGYTF.

Many counts were recorded for this clonotype. The chain carries TRBV24-1 and TRBJ2-5; D is unclear. Trimming took 1 base from V and 1 from J, leaving 9 bases between them. The CDR3 is 15 residues long. The germline CDR1 and CDR2 sequences are KGHDR and SFDVKD. This CDR3 reads CATSDFSQAQETQYF. The DNA for the CDR3 is TGTGCCACCAGTGATTTTTCGCAAGCCCAAGAGACCCAGTACTTC.

This clonotype has at least ten counts. J is TRBJ1-6 and V is TRBV14; 7 positions agree with TRBD1. The germline V gene encodes CDR1 SGHDN and CDR2 FVKESK. CDR3 length equals 16 residues. V was clipped by 2 bases and J by 13 bases; unmatched bases: 14. The CDR3 reads CASSQLDRRSGSPLHF. In DNA form, the CDR3 reads TGTGCCAGCAGCCAATTGGACAGGAGGTCAGGTTCGCCCCTCCACTTT.

This clonotype appeared a few times. The chain recombines TRBV11-2 with TRBJ2-2; tentatively, D is TRBD1 or TRBD2 (5 bases each). Trimming removed 4 bases at V and 1 base at J, with 13 bases between. Germline CDR1 SGHAT, CDR2 FQNNGV. CDR3 length equals 16 residues. CDR3 region: CASSWWGTENTGELFF. For the CDR3, the DNA is TGTGCCAGCAGCTGGTGGGGGACCGAGAACACCGGGGAGCTGTTTTTT.

The V call is TRBV25-1, the J call TRBJ1-2; no definite D call. V shed 3 bases and J shed 4 bases, with 12 bases lying between them. Germline CDR1 reads MGHDK; CDR2 reads SYGVNS. This CDR3 is 14 amino acids long. Written as DNA, the CDR3 is TGTGCCAGCAGTGAGGCCGTGGTATCCTATGGCTACACCTTC. Its translation: CASSEAVVSYGYTF.

As regards this clonotype: At one boundary the junction diverges from the germline segment, which might be a read error. The rearrangement links TRBV7-9 to TRBJ1-6; D might be TRBD1 (6 bases). Germline loops: CDR1 SEHNR, CDR2 FQNEAQ (reference sequence). This CDR3 is built from 16 residues. In DNA form, the CDR3 reads TGCGCCAGCAGCCAAGTAGGGGGTAGTTATAATTCACCCCTCCACTTT. Residues: CASSQVGGSYNSPLHF.